These 27 T cell receptor beta chains were sequenced from one sample in a study of shared clonotypes between healthy human individuals. Libraries were prepared by immunoSEQ multiplex PCR; TCRdb keeps only in-frame clonotypes and omits some of them. The table shows about a million clones, with about 80% occurring only once. Sequencing was performed on memory CD4+ T cells sorted from blood. Described subset: CD45RA-negative fraction. The origin of the receptors is a man between 18 and 29 years old in good health.

The genes are TRBV19 and TRBJ1-6; 9 bases fit TRBD1. Trimming cost V 7 bases and J 7 bases; bases outside gene matches: 11. The CDR3 has 16 residues. CDR1 is LNHDA and CDR2 is SQIVND in the germline V gene (reference sequence). The CDR3 DNA sequence: TGTGCCAGTATGGAGATCTCGGGACAGGGAAATTCACCCCTCCACTTT. It encodes CASMEISGQGNSPLHF.

This chain uses TRBV29-1 with TRBJ2-7, with TRBD1 matching over 8 bases. The CDR3 consists of 12 residues. Germline trimming cut 5 bases from V and 7 bases from J; bases unmatched to any gene: 7. CDR1 and CDR2 (germline): SQVTM, ANQGSEA. The CDR3 coding sequence is TGCAGCGTTCAACAGGGGGTTGATGAGCAGTACTTC. Translated, it gives CSVQQGVDEQYF.

The V gene is TRBV5-6, the J gene TRBJ2-5; 10 nucleotides line up with TRBD2. CDR3 length: 13 residues. Germline CDR1 SGHDT, CDR2 YYEEEE. J was trimmed by 5 bases and V by 6 bases; bases with no gene match: 4. The CDR3 reads CASTTSGVETQYF. The CDR3 DNA reads TGTGCCAGCACCACTAGCGGGGTCGAGACCCAGTACTTC.

V usage is TRBV28 and J usage is TRBJ2-1, with 8 bases aligning to TRBD1. The CDR3 is made up of 14 amino acids. CDR1 is MDHEN, CDR2 SYDVKM, per germline. The junction had 7 bases not matched to a gene; V was cut back by 6 bases and J by 6 bases. The CDR3 DNA reads as TGTGCCAGCAGATCTCCAGGGGGCCGCAATGAGCAGTTCTTC. Its translation is CASRSPGGRNEQFF.

The CDR3 DNA sequence: TGTGCTAGTGGTTTGGTAATGTCGCAGGATAGCAATCAGCCCCAGCATTTT. Its translation is CASGLVMSQDSNQPQHF. The rearrangement joins TRBV12-5 to TRBJ1-5, with unresolved D. This CDR3 has 17 residues. In germline, CDR1 is LGHNT, CDR2 FRNRAP. Deletions cut 0 bases from V and 0 bases from J, with 12 bases between.

This clone appeared once. The CDR3 is CASSPRQIYEQYF. In nucleotides, the CDR3 is TGTGCCAGCAGCCCCAGACAGATCTACGAGCAGTACTTC. The rearrangement uses TRBV28 and TRBJ2-7; tentatively, D is TRBD1 (5 bases). Trimming removed 6 bases from V and 3 bases from J, with 12 bases in between. Germline-derived CDR1 and CDR2 are MDHEN and SYDVKM. This CDR3 is built from 13 residues.

The rearrangement uses TRBV7-2 and TRBJ2-3; TRBD1 aligns across 8 bases. From germline, CDR1 is SGHTA and CDR2 FQGNSA. After removal of 6 bases from V and 6 bases from J, the junction contained 8 bases not matched to a gene. There are 14 residues in the CDR3. In DNA, the CDR3 is TGTGCCAGCAGTTACCCGAACAGGGGGGATACGCAGTATTTT. Its translation: CASSYPNRGDTQYF.

The rearrangement uses TRBV7-2 and TRBJ1-1; D perhaps matches TRBD1 (5 bases). Trimming left V 2 bases short and J 0 bases short, with 13 bases between. Germline CDR1 SGHTA, CDR2 FQGNSA. The CDR3 has 16 residues. This chain's CDR3 is CASSLWGGTMNTEAFF. The CDR3 nucleotides are TGTGCCAGCAGCTTATGGGGGGGGACCATGAACACTGAAGCTTTCTTT.

The chain couples TRBV7-9 to TRBJ2-1; no clear D gene. The germline V gene has CDR1 SEHNR and CDR2 FQNEAQ (reference sequence). Trimming removed 1 base at V and 16 bases at J, with 11 bases between. The CDR3 has 11 residues. DNA for the CDR3: TGTGCCAGCAGCTTAGTGCGTGAGAGCTTCTTC. It is translated as CASSLVRESFF.

This rearrangement joins TRBV27 to TRBJ2-1; D is perhaps TRBD2 (6 bases). This CDR3 is 14 amino acids long. Germline CDR1 MNHEY, CDR2 SMNVEV (reference sequence). V was trimmed by 6 bases and J by 4 bases, leaving 13 bases between them. Here the CDR3 reads CASRGRERYNEQFF. In DNA form, the CDR3 reads TGTGCCAGCAGAGGGCGGGAACGATACAATGAGCAGTTCTTC.

The gene calls are TRBV18 and TRBJ2-2; tentative D call: TRBD1 (6 bases). V dropped 6 bases and J dropped 3 bases, with 17 bases sitting between them. This CDR3 has 16 amino acids. Germline CDR1 reads KGHSH; CDR2 reads LQKENI. The CDR3 reads CASSRLLRGDTGELFF. Here the CDR3 DNA reads TGTGCCAGCTCCCGCTTACTCAGGGGAGACACCGGGGAGCTGTTTTTT. Supplemented by reference TRBV18 and TRBJ2-2, the full variable domain reads NAGVMQNPRHLVRRRGQEARLRCSPMKGHSHVYWYRQLPEEGLKFMVYLQKENIIDESGMPKERFSAEFPKEGPSILRIQQVVRGDSAAYFCASSRLLRGDTGELFFGEGSRLTVL.

The J gene is TRBJ2-1, the V gene TRBV10-1; 8 bases agree with TRBD2. J was trimmed by 11 bases and V by 0 bases; bases with no gene match: 3. Germline CDR1 is WNHNN and CDR2 is SYGVQD (reference sequence). This CDR3 region has 13 residues. CDR3 loop: CASSESLAGKQFF. Here the CDR3 DNA reads TGCGCCAGCAGTGAGTCTTTAGCGGGAAAGCAGTTCTTC.

V usage is TRBV16 and J usage is TRBJ1-1; D not certain. The germline gives CDR1 KGHSY, CDR2 FQNENV. This CDR3 contains 11 residues. V was trimmed by 1 base and J by 3 bases, leaving 0 bases between them. CDR3 nucleotide sequence: TGTGCCAGCAGCCAATACACTGAAGCTTTCTTT. Translating it yields CASSQYTEAFF.

V is TRBV5-4 and J is TRBJ2-5; D gene uncertain. CDR1 and CDR2 (germline): SGHNT, YYREEE (reference sequence). Trimming removed 4 bases from V and 1 base from J, with 14 bases in between. This CDR3 is 15 amino acids long. The CDR3 reads CASSRASDSQETQYF. The CDR3 DNA reads TGTGCCAGCAGCCGGGCCAGCGACTCCCAAGAGACCCAGTACTTC.

The CDR3 nucleotides are TGTGCCAGTAGTATGGCCAGAATTAGCAATCAGCCCCAGCATTTT. It specifies CASSMARISNQPQHF. The gene calls are TRBV19 and TRBJ1-5; D is unclear. This CDR3 comprises 15 residues. The germline V gene has CDR1 LNHDA and CDR2 SQIVND (reference sequence). V was shortened by 3 bases and J by 0 bases, with 9 bases between the two germline ends.

The V and J genes are TRBV28 and TRBJ2-5; D is ambiguous. V shed 2 bases and J shed 2 bases, with 9 bases lying between them. The CDR3 spans 14 residues. Germline V gives CDR1 MDHEN, CDR2 SYDVKM. The CDR3 DNA sequence: TGTGCCAGCAGTTTAGCTGTAGGGCAAGAGACCCAGTACTTC. It translates to CASSLAVGQETQYF.

The J gene is TRBJ2-5, the V gene TRBV2; possible D gene TRBD2, 6 bases. This CDR3 contains 13 residues. V was clipped by 11 bases and J by 3 bases, with 16 bases between them. Germline V gene data show CDR1 as SNHLY and CDR2 as FYNNEI. In DNA form, the CDR3 reads TGTGCCTCGACTAGGGACTCTGAAGAGACCCAGTACTTC. It codes for CASTRDSEETQYF.

The chain combines TRBV27 with TRBJ1-2; 8 nucleotides agree with TRBD1. This CDR3 is 15 amino acids long. The germline CDR1 and CDR2 sequences are MNHEY and SMNVEV (reference sequence). With 4 bases clipped from V and 6 bases from J, the junction kept 10 bases outside the gene matches. CDR3 in amino acids: CASSSDREFRHGYTF. The CDR3 nucleotides are TGTGCCAGCAGTTCGGACAGGGAGTTTCGGCATGGCTACACCTTC.

V and J are TRBV5-5 and TRBJ1-4; 10 bases map to TRBD1. The trim removed 0 bases at V and 4 bases at J, leaving 6 bases unmatched. CDR3 length equals 17 residues. In germline, CDR1 is SGHKS, CDR2 YYEKEE (reference sequence). The CDR3 spells CASSLAGRTGGNEKLFF. The CDR3 coding sequence is TGTGCCAGCAGCTTGGCCGGGAGGACAGGGGGTAATGAAAAACTGTTTTTT.

V and J are TRBV6-5 and TRBJ2-1; 8 positions match TRBD2. The CDR3 consists of 15 residues. The V gene's germline CDR1 is MNHEY and CDR2 SVGAGI. V lost 0 bases to trimming and J lost 5 bases; unmatched junction nucleotides: 3. Here the CDR3 reads CASSYSGTRNNEQFF. DNA for the CDR3: TGTGCCAGCAGTTACTCGGGGACTAGGAACAATGAGCAGTTCTTC.

This clone was detected only once. The rearrangement uses TRBV19 and TRBJ2-2, with a possible D match to TRBD2 (5 bases). The CDR3 is 16 amino acids. Trimming took off 5 bases at V and 5 bases at J, with 18 bases between the two ends. Germline V gene data show CDR1 as LNHDA and CDR2 as SQIVND (reference sequence). CDR3 nucleotide sequence: TGTGCCAGTAGTGAAATAAAGCGCCCGGGAACCGGGGAGCTGTTTTTT. As protein: CASSEIKRPGTGELFF.

The chain combines TRBV6-1 with TRBJ2-1; D remains ambiguous. This CDR3 has 11 residues. The V gene's germline CDR1 is MNHNS and CDR2 SASEGT. Trimming pared 5 bases from V and 10 bases from J, leaving 9 bases between. The CDR3 loop is CASSTRWEQFF. The CDR3 region has the DNA TGTGCCAGCAGTACCCGGTGGGAGCAGTTCTTC.

This chain uses TRBV7-8 with TRBJ2-5, with TRBD1 matching over 9 bases. This CDR3 is 16 amino acids long. Germline CDR1 is SGHVS and CDR2 is FQNEAQ. With 5 bases clipped from V and 5 bases from J, the junction kept 12 bases outside the gene matches. CDR3 amino acids: CASSQLTGTGLETQYF. DNA of the CDR3: TGTGCCAGCAGCCAACTGACCGGGACAGGGCTTGAGACCCAGTACTTC.

The table lists this clone with a few counts. The chain employs TRBV6-1 and TRBJ1-1; D may be TRBD1 (6 bases). The CDR3 is made up of 14 amino acids. V was pared by 4 bases and J by 5 bases, with 14 bases between. Germline V gene sequence: CDR1 MNHNS, CDR2 SASEGT. The DNA of the CDR3 is TGTGCCAGCAGTGTCCCACAGGGTTATACTGAAGCTTTCTTT. Translated, it gives CASSVPQGYTEAFF.

On this clone: The sample holds other DNA sequences that translate to the same CDR3. The V call is TRBV6-5, the J call TRBJ1-2; 7 nucleotides match TRBD1. V was pared by 5 bases and J by 5 bases, with 5 bases of the junction left unmatched. The CDR3 spans 13 residues. Germline CDR1 is MNHEY and CDR2 is SVGAGI. The CDR3 coding sequence is TGTGCCAGCAGTCCGGGCAGGGGGTATGGCTACACCTTC. Amino acid sequence: CASSPGRGYGYTF.

The chain uses TRBV5-1 and TRBJ1-6, with D unresolved. V lost 5 bases, J lost 7 bases, and 7 bases lay in between. The CDR3 has 12 residues. CDR1 is SGHRS and CDR2 is YFSETQ in the germline V gene. The CDR3 nucleotides are TGCGCCAGCAGGGAGGGAAATTCACCCCTCCACTTT. This sequence encodes CASREGNSPLHF.

This clone was recorded only once. In DNA, the CDR3 is TGTGCCAGCAGCTTATCGGGGCCAAGCCCCAATCAGCCCCAGCATTTT. Translated: CASSLSGPSPNQPQHF. The rearrangement uses TRBV7-2 and TRBJ1-5; D possibly corresponds to TRBD1 (5 bases). CDR3 length: 16 amino acids. Germline loops: CDR1 SGHTA, CDR2 FQGNSA. The V end was cut by 2 bases, the J end by 3 bases, with 14 bases between.